The 14 T cell receptor beta chains listed next were all sequenced from one sample in a study of CD8+ T cells in alopecia areata. cDNA reverse transcribed from extracted RNA served as the sequencing template. Profiled with immunoSEQ multiplex PCR; TCRdb holds only in-frame clones, not every one. The profile covers roughly 260,000 clones, none occurring a single time. Cells that came from pooled cutaneous lymph nodes were sorted using CD4, CD8alpha, NKG2D, NKG2ACE and other markers. The sequenced sample was CD4+ T cells sorted from a lymph node. Receptors were obtained from a C3H/HeJ mouse with alopecia areata. MHC haplotype here: H2-k.

At least ten counts were recorded for this clone. Mouse names are used for the genes. From the germline J gene comes the end of the CDR3, since the read stops 3 residues before it. Other nucleotide sequences in the sample specify the same CDR3. The genes are TRBV5 and TRBJ1-6; D is unresolved. TRBJ1-6 has ORF status, its function being uncertain. The CDR3 has 13 amino acids. The V and J ends lost 0 bases and 7 bases respectively, with 4 bases between them. Germline CDR1 LGHNA, CDR2 YNLKQL (reference sequence). The part of the CDR3 DNA that was read is TGTGCCAGCAGCCAAGAAGGGAATTCGCCC. Translated, it gives CASSQEGNSP. The CDR3, in full, reads CASSQEGNSPLYF.

This clone was found a few times. The gene symbols are mouse symbols. The read is 4 residues too short to cover the CDR3 end, so that end is filled in from the germline J gene. The V gene is TRBV1, the J gene TRBJ1-1, with 10 bases matching TRBD1. With 2 bases clipped from V and 3 bases from J, the junction kept 3 bases outside the gene matches. Germline V lookup: CDR1 NSQYPW, CDR2 LRSPGD (reference sequence). The CDR3 is 15 residues long. CDR3: CTCSALTGGHTEVFF. The sequenced part of the CDR3 DNA is TGCACCTGCAGTGCACTGACAGGGGGCCACACA.

The sample holds a few counts of this clone. The genes and germline here are from mouse. The read ends 4 residues shy of where the CDR3 ends; the end is completed using the germline J gene. The V and J genes are TRBV1 and TRBJ2-5, with 9 bases aligning to TRBD1. CDR1 is NSQYPW, CDR2 LRSPGD, per germline (reference sequence). The CDR3 is 15 residues long. Incomplete CDR3 DNA: TGCACCTGCAGTGCAGCGGGACAGGGAACGGAC. Its protein product is CTCSAAGQGTD. Given in full, the CDR3 is CTCSAAGQGTDTQYF.

Concerning this clone itself: The gene names given are mouse names. The sequenced fragment ends 4 residues before the CDR3 boundary, so the rest is inferred from the germline J gene. The V and J genes are TRBV31 and TRBJ2-5; TRBD2 aligns across 8 bases. Germline loops: CDR1 GKSSPN, CDR2 SITVG. The CDR3 has 14 amino acids. The sequenced part of the CDR3 DNA is TGTGCCTGGAGTCTAAGGGGGGGGCCGGAC. It encodes CAWSLRGGPD. The CDR3 in full is CAWSLRGGPDTQYF.

This clone appeared a few times. Gene names and germline match the mouse. The missing CDR3 end, 4 residues past where the read stops, is filled in from the germline J gene. V and J are TRBV13-3 and TRBJ1-1, with 10 bases lining up with TRBD1. The junction had 4 bases not matched to a gene; V was cut back by 1 base and J by 1 base. The germline V gene has CDR1 NNHDY and CDR2 SYVADS. The CDR3 extends over 16 amino acids. CDR3: CASSDQGDRGNTEVFF. CDR3 DNA, as far as it was read: TGTGCCAGCAGTGATCAGGGGGACAGGGGAAACACA.

This clone showed up many times. Genes and germline come from the mouse. With the read ending 4 residues before the CDR3 end, the germline J gene is used to fill in that end. Other DNA sequences in this sample translate to the same CDR3. This sequence joins TRBV12-1 and TRBJ1-2; TRBD1 matches at 7 bases. CDR3 size: 15 residues. Germline V gene data show CDR1 as SGHSN and CDR2 as HYEKVE. J lost 0 bases, V lost 0 bases, and 3 bases had no gene match. The sequenced CDR3 bases are TGTGCCAGCTCTCTCGATGGGACAGCAAACTCC. It encodes CASSLDGTANS. In full, the CDR3 is CASSLDGTANSDYTF.

This clone has a handful of counts. Genes and germline come from the mouse. From the germline J gene comes the end of the CDR3, since the read stops 4 residues before it. The chain uses TRBV1 and TRBJ2-3, with 12 positions matching TRBD2. Germline V gives CDR1 NSQYPW, CDR2 LRSPGD (reference sequence). The CDR3 extends over 16 amino acids. V was clipped by 4 bases and J by 0 bases; unmatched bases: 2. CDR3 loop: CTCSGTGGDSAETLYF. The part of the CDR3 DNA that was read is TGCACCTGCAGTGGGACTGGGGGGGATAGTGCAGAA.

This clone was detected a few times. Gene names and germline refer to mouse. Coverage ceases 4 residues before the CDR3 finishes, and the germline J gene fills in the end. The genes are TRBV31 and TRBJ1-2; 7 bases align to TRBD1. Looked up from germline, CDR1 is GKSSPN and CDR2 is SITVG. The J segment lost 0 bases and the V segment lost 5 bases, leaving 6 bases of the junction unmatched. This CDR3 spans 14 amino acids. CDR3 DNA, as far as it was read: TGTGCCTGGGGACAGGACAGAGCAAACTCC. It codes for CAWGQDRANS. The whole CDR3 sequence is CAWGQDRANSDYTF.

A remark on this clone: Genes and germline are mouse. The sequenced CDR3 bases are TGTGCTAGCAGTAGTGGGGGGAACTCC. Protein: CASSSGGNS. The complete CDR3 sequence is CASSSGGNSDYTF. J is TRBJ1-2 and V is TRBV17, with D perhaps TRBD1 (5 bases). The read falls 4 residues short of the CDR3 end, and the missing part is taken from the germline J gene. The germline V gene encodes CDR1 MNHDT and CDR2 YYDKIL. The CDR3 spans 13 residues. The germline V and J ends were trimmed by 3 bases and 2 bases, with 7 bases remaining between them.

This clone appeared a few times. The gene names here belong to mouse. The CDR3 goes on 4 residues after the read ends, and that part is filled in from the germline J gene. The chain joins TRBV12-1 to TRBJ1-1; tentatively, D is TRBD1 (5 bases). Germline CDR1 reads SGHSN; CDR2 reads HYEKVE. This CDR3 contains 13 residues. Trimming removed 2 bases at V and 0 bases at J, with 6 bases between. The CDR3 region is CASSRQPNTEVFF. CDR3 bases read: TGTGCCAGCTCTCGACAGCCAAACACA.

This clone was observed a few times. A single base separates this from a much larger clone, so it may be a read error. Gene names are the mouse ones. From the germline J gene comes the end of the CDR3, since the read stops 4 residues before it. This sample also contains other DNA sequences that code for the same CDR3. V gene TRBV19 combines with J gene TRBJ2-5, with D possibly being TRBD1 (6 bases). V was clipped by 5 bases and J by 0 bases, with 7 bases between them. The CDR3 extends over 13 amino acids. Looked up from germline, CDR1 is FNHDT and CDR2 is SITEND (reference sequence). Here the CDR3 reads CASRDSNQDTQYF. The covered CDR3 bases are TGTGCCAGCAGGGACAGTAACCAAGAC.

Regarding this clone: The genes and germline here are from mouse. The chain's CDR3 is CTCSDSGANTEVFF. The covered CDR3 bases are TGCACCTGCAGTGATTCAGGGGCAAACACA. This chain joins TRBV1 and TRBJ1-1, with a tentative D call TRBD1 (6 bases). The read ends 4 residues before the CDR3 terminus; that terminus is restored from the germline J gene. The germline gives CDR1 NSQYPW, CDR2 LRSPGD (reference sequence). Trimming removed 4 bases at V and 0 bases at J, with 9 bases between. The CDR3 is made up of 14 amino acids.

This clone was observed a handful of times. Gene names and germline match the mouse. The read comes to an end 4 residues before the CDR3 does, leaving the germline J gene to fill in the end. Other DNA sequences within the sample encode an identical CDR3. The genes are TRBV13-1 and TRBJ1-1; D unresolved. Germline V gene sequence: CDR1 NSHNY, CDR2 SYGAGN. Trimming shortened V by 0 bases and J by 1 base, and 7 bases separated the two germline ends. The length of the CDR3 is 14 residues. The CDR3 DNA, read in part, is TGTGCCAGCAGTGATGCATCAGAAAACACA. It yields the protein CASSDASENT. The full CDR3 is CASSDASENTEVFF.

This clone turned up a few times. Mouse names are used for the genes. The read stops 3 residues short of the end of the CDR3; the missing end is completed from the germline J gene. V is TRBV3 and J is TRBJ1-6; 7 nucleotides match TRBD1. TRBJ1-6 is recorded as an ORF, its role being uncertain. With V trimmed by 2 bases and J by 0 bases, 7 bases remained unmatched. CDR3 length equals 18 residues. Germline values: CDR1 SNHLY, CDR2 FYNGKV (reference sequence). The CDR3 bases that were read are TGTGCCAGCAGCTTAACAGGGGTTACTAATTCCTATAATTCGCCC. Translation gives CASSLTGVTNSYNSP. The complete CDR3 reads CASSLTGVTNSYNSPLYF.